This T cell receptor (beta chain) is drawn from a study of chemoradiotherapy in HPV16-positive cancers. Study context: Two HPV16-positive patients' cells yielded candidate HPV-specific clones and common motifs. Points from the study as a whole: Candidate HPV-specific clones and E7-related TCR motifs grew in tumor during treatment.

As concerns this clone: Its antigen remains unknown.

This CDR3 is 17 amino acids long. Germline V lookup: CDR1 LGHNA, CDR2 YSLEER. Trimming took off 0 bases at V and 0 bases at J, with 12 bases between the two ends. Over chemoradiotherapy, repertoires were sampled more than once. Method: immunoSEQ multiplex PCR; TCRdb's copy keeps in-frame clones and lacks some. The repertoire includes around 12,000 clones, approximately 75% of them detected once, and under 1.5% sits in the top ten. The TCR comes from a human donor with HPV-associated anogenital cancer. The chain joins TRBV4-3 to TRBJ1-3, with D perhaps matching TRBD1 (5 bases). The material was obtained from a patient who underwent chemoradiotherapy. Here the CDR3 reads CASSQDWGLLSGNTIYF. The CDR3, as DNA: TGCGCCAGCAGCCAAGATTGGGGCTTACTCTCTGGAAACACCATATATTTT.